Below, 20 T cell receptor beta chains from the same sample are listed, as sequenced in a study of regulatory and conventional T cells in RAG deficiency. TCRdb's copy holds only in-frame clones and misses some; the assay was immunoSEQ multiplex PCR. In the table there are 6,000 to 8,500 clones, around 80% of which are singletons. These data also featured in a second study, about regulatory T cells. That work adds: The primer mix had 52 TRBV and 13 TRBJ primers.

Sequences were obtained from CD8+ T cells sorted from blood. The receptors were sampled from a human donor in good health.

V usage is TRBV11-2 and J usage is TRBJ2-6; tentatively, D is TRBD1 (6 bases). Between the trimmed V and J ends, which lost 4 bases and 0 bases, there was a span of 13 bases. The CDR3 extends over 17 amino acids. The V gene's germline CDR1 is SGHAT and CDR2 FQNNGV. The chain's CDR3 is CASSSSLQGSGANVLTF. In DNA, the CDR3 is TGTGCCAGCAGCTCAAGCCTACAGGGCTCTGGGGCCAACGTCCTGACTTTC.

The V and J genes are TRBV9 and TRBJ1-5; weak D call: TRBD1 (5 bases). This CDR3 contains 13 residues. V was cut by 0 bases and J by 7 bases, with 8 bases left in between. Germline V gene data show CDR1 as SGDLS and CDR2 as YYNGEE. CDR3: CASSVGEGQPQHF. CDR3 coding DNA: TGTGCCAGCAGCGTAGGCGAGGGGCAGCCCCAGCATTTT.

The genes are TRBV30 and TRBJ2-7; D remains ambiguous. V gave up 2 bases and J gave up 4 bases, with 15 bases separating them. The V gene's germline CDR1 is GTSNPN and CDR2 SVGIG (reference sequence). The CDR3 is 14 residues long. As DNA, the CDR3 is TGTGCCTGGAGTCCTAGACGGCCTCTGTACGAGCAGTACTTC. Translation gives CAWSPRRPLYEQYF.

The chain couples TRBV6-5 to TRBJ2-3; 15 nucleotides agree with TRBD2. The ends lost 5 bases at V and 4 bases at J; junction bases unmatched: 1. The CDR3 has 15 residues. The V gene's germline CDR1 is MNHEY and CDR2 SVGAGI. In DNA form, the CDR3 reads TGTGCCAGCAGTGGACTAGCGGGGGGGCCAGATACGCAGTATTTT. Its protein product is CASSGLAGGPDTQYF.

This chain joins TRBV6-6 and TRBJ1-4, with 8 bases fitting TRBD1. CDR3 length: 13 residues. Germline CDR1 and CDR2: MNHNY and SVGAGI (reference sequence). V shed 0 bases and J 15 bases; nucleotides not matched to a gene: 6. CDR3 region: CASSYSWQGAVFF. The CDR3 DNA is TGTGCCAGCAGTTACTCATGGCAGGGGGCTGTGTTTTTT.

The chain employs TRBV11-2 and TRBJ2-2; possibly TRBD1 or TRBD2 for D (6 bases each). This CDR3 region has 14 residues. Germline values: CDR1 SGHAT, CDR2 FQNNGV. Here the CDR3 reads CAVPPGASTGELFF. The CDR3 bases are TGTGCAGTCCCCCCGGGGGCTAGCACCGGGGAGCTGTTTTTT.

The J gene is TRBJ1-2, the V gene TRBV7-9, with a tentative D call TRBD1 (6 bases). The CDR3 spans 16 residues. Trimming shortened V by 6 bases and J by 3 bases, and 20 bases separated the two germline ends. The V gene's germline CDR1 is SEHNR and CDR2 FQNEAQ (reference sequence). The CDR3 DNA is TGTGCCAGCAGGGGTTGGGGGGGCCTGTGGGACTATGGCTACACCTTC. The encoded protein is CASRGWGGLWDYGYTF.

The V gene is TRBV7-9, the J gene TRBJ1-1; a possible D gene is TRBD1 (5 bases). The germline V gene encodes CDR1 SEHNR and CDR2 FQNEAQ (reference sequence). The CDR3 consists of 15 residues. Between the trimmed V and J ends, which lost 0 bases and 3 bases, there was a span of 11 bases. CDR3 in DNA: TGTGCCAGCAGCTTAGCTAGGGGTACCTACACTGAAGCTTTCTTT. Encoded protein: CASSLARGTYTEAFF.

This chain joins TRBV29-1 and TRBJ2-1; the D gene is possibly TRBD1 (6 bases). Germline CDR1 reads SQVTM; CDR2 reads ANQGSEA. V lost 1 base and J lost 7, with 11 bases in between. The CDR3 is 13 residues long. Here the CDR3 DNA reads TGCAGCGTTGAAGCGCAGGGGATAAATGAGCAGTTCTTC. Protein sequence: CSVEAQGINEQFF.

This clone was detected once. The V gene is TRBV7-9, the J gene TRBJ2-3; weak D call: TRBD1 (7 bases). Germline assignment: CDR1 SEHNR and CDR2 FQNEAQ (reference sequence). This CDR3 spans 14 amino acids. Trimming removed 6 bases from V and 6 bases from J, with 16 bases in between. CDR3 in DNA: TGTGCCAGCAGACTGACAGGGAGGAGGGATACGCAGTATTTT. Translating it yields CASRLTGRRDTQYF.

The sample holds one count of this clone. V gene TRBV4-2 combines with J gene TRBJ1-5; 7 bases are a match to TRBD1. V dropped 5 bases and J dropped 11; count of bases not matched to a gene: 12. From germline, CDR1 is LGHNA and CDR2 YNFKEQ. The CDR3 has 14 residues. The CDR3 sequence is CASSLGGDGSAQHF. CDR3 nucleotide sequence: TGTGCCAGCAGCTTAGGGGGCGATGGGAGTGCCCAGCATTTT.

The CDR3 DNA sequence: TGTGCCAGCAGCTTAGGTACCTCGACAGGGAACTACGAGCAGTACTTC. It specifies CASSLGTSTGNYEQYF. The chain combines TRBV7-9 with TRBJ2-7, with 7 bases fitting TRBD1. Germline values: CDR1 SEHNR, CDR2 FQNEAQ (reference sequence). The CDR3 has 16 residues. The V gene end was trimmed by 1 base and the J gene end by 3 bases; junction bases not matched to a gene: 9.

This clone has a single count. V usage is TRBV13 and J usage is TRBJ2-1; 8 positions agree with TRBD1. Germline CDR1 is PRHDT and CDR2 is FYEKMQ (reference sequence). V lost 5 bases and J lost 2; bases outside the gene matches: 5. This CDR3 has 15 residues. CDR3 bases: TGTGCCAGCAGCGAACGGACAGGGCCCTACAATGAGCAGTTCTTC. It translates to CASSERTGPYNEQFF.

CDR3 sequence: CASSNTENSYEQYF. CDR3 nucleotides: TGTGCCAGTAGTAATACAGAGAACTCCTACGAGCAGTACTTC. This chain connects TRBV19 to TRBJ2-7, with D uncertain. Trimming took 4 bases from V and 0 from J, leaving 10 bases between them. From germline, CDR1 is LNHDA and CDR2 SQIVND (reference sequence). The length of the CDR3 is 14 residues. The full variable domain, completed using reference TRBV19 and TRBJ2-7, is DGGITQSPKYLFRKEGQNVTLSCEQNLNHDAMYWYRQDPGQGLRLIYYSQIVNDFQKGDIAEGYSVSREKKESFPLTVTSAQKNPTAFYLCASSNTENSYEQYFGPGTRLTVT.

The chain is built from TRBV5-6 and TRBJ1-1, with a tentative D call TRBD1 (5 bases). The CDR3 consists of 15 residues. Looked up from germline, CDR1 is SGHDT and CDR2 is YYEEEE. Trimming took 4 bases from V and 1 from J, leaving 14 bases between them. CDR3 nucleotide sequence: TGTGCCAGCAGCCGGGCTGGGGGTTGGAACACTGAAGCTTTCTTT. It is translated as CASSRAGGWNTEAFF.

The V and J genes are TRBV2 and TRBJ1-3, with no clear D. Trimming stripped 7 bases from V and 1 base from J, with 8 bases between. Germline CDR1 reads SNHLY; CDR2 reads FYNNEI. This CDR3 is 13 amino acids long. The CDR3 region is CASNEVSGNTIYF. The CDR3 DNA reads as TGTGCCAGCAACGAAGTGTCTGGAAACACCATATATTTT. Together with reference TRBV2 and TRBJ1-3, the CDR3 gives the full variable domain: EPEVTQTPSHQVTQMGQEVILRCVPISNHLYFYWYRQILGQKVEFLVSFYNNEISEKSEIFDDQFSVERPDGSNFTLKIRSTKLEDSAMYFCASNEVSGNTIYFGEGSWLTVV.

This rearrangement joins TRBV25-1 to TRBJ1-1; D not certain. The germline gives CDR1 MGHDK, CDR2 SYGVNS. CDR3 length equals 15 residues. V was trimmed by 1 base and J by 2 bases, leaving 11 bases between them. The CDR3 is CASSEFEPPNTEAFF. CDR3 nucleotide sequence: TGTGCCAGCAGTGAATTTGAGCCACCCAACACTGAAGCTTTCTTT.

The gene calls are TRBV6-1 and TRBJ1-2, with 10 bases lining up with TRBD1. The CDR3 has 15 amino acids. Germline V CDR1 and CDR2: MNHNS, SASEGT. J gave up 3 bases and V 6 bases, and 7 bases lay outside the gene matches. The CDR3 sequence is CASSDGTGAYYGYTF. The DNA for the CDR3 is TGTGCCAGCAGCGACGGGACAGGGGCCTACTATGGCTACACCTTC.

This clone was counted only a few times. This chain uses TRBV7-3 with TRBJ1-6; TRBD1 is a possible D gene (6 bases). Germline CDR1 is SGHTA and CDR2 is FQGTGA. V was clipped by 8 bases and J by 1 base, with 21 bases between them. This CDR3 is built from 18 residues. This CDR3 reads CASPRQVYVRSYNSPLHF. CDR3 bases: TGTGCCAGCCCCCGACAGGTATACGTGAGGTCCTATAATTCACCCCTCCACTTT.

V and J are TRBV27 and TRBJ1-1; D might be TRBD1 (5 bases). Trimming took 1 base from V and 11 from J, leaving 17 bases between them. CDR3 length equals 14 residues. CDR1 is MNHEY, CDR2 SMNVEV, per germline (reference sequence). The CDR3 DNA is TGTGCCAGCAGTTTATTCCCGGGCGGGGGGGATGCTTTCTTT. The encoded protein is CASSLFPGGGDAFF.